The 17 T cell receptor beta chains presented below share a single source sample, sequenced in a study of T cells after yellow fever vaccination (dated by TCRdb to about 2019). This specimen's treatment or condition label, interpreted: live attenuated yellow fever vaccine strain. Libraries came from 5' RACE. Sequenced on an Illumina HiSeq 2500. Clones were called with MiXCR by TCRdb after fastp trimmed the public reads at Q25, and only in-frame beta chains were retained. Rows matching on CDR3 protein sequence are summarized as one entry with the most common DNA and genes. Across this sample there are around 590,000 distinct CDR3 sequences, with about 12% seen only once. The top ten constitute more than 13% of the sample. The specimen comprised PBMCs, sampled on the day of the yellow fever booster vaccination. The receptors were gathered from a man between 25 and 39 years old who received the YFV17D yellow fever vaccine.

The sample holds many counts of this clonotype. The chain joins TRBV18 to TRBJ1-1; tentatively, D is TRBD1 (6 bases). The CDR3 has 14 residues. Per the germline V gene, CDR1 is KGHSH and CDR2 is LQKENI. V was pared by 4 bases and J by 5 bases, with 14 bases between. The CDR3 here is CASSRGGGTTEAFF. As DNA, the CDR3 is TGTGCCAGCTCACGAGGAGGGGGAACAACTGAAGCTTTCTTT.

The chain carries TRBV9 and TRBJ2-1; the D is unclear. Germline loops: CDR1 SGDLS, CDR2 YYNGEE. The V gene lost 7 bases and the J gene lost 4 bases, with 9 bases spanning the gap. The CDR3 runs to 12 residues. The CDR3 is CASGTPYNEQFF. CDR3 coding DNA: TGTGCCAGCGGTACCCCATACAATGAGCAGTTCTTC.

This clonotype has at least ten counts. V gene TRBV5-4 combines with J gene TRBJ2-7, with TRBD2 matching over 11 bases. The J segment lost 5 bases and the V segment lost 4 bases, leaving 11 bases of the junction unmatched. CDR1 SGHNT and CDR2 YYREEE come from the germline V gene (reference sequence). The CDR3 contains 16 residues. The CDR3 DNA follows: TGTGCCAGCAGCCCAGAACTAGCGGGAGCGTTCGACGAGCAGTACTTC. This sequence encodes CASSPELAGAFDEQYF.

The chain joins TRBV7-9 to TRBJ2-3; 8 nucleotides align to TRBD2. Germline CDR1 SEHNR, CDR2 FQNEAQ (reference sequence). The CDR3 length is 14 residues. V was pared by 6 bases and J by 5 bases, with 7 bases of the junction left unmatched. CDR3 in amino acids: CASRLAGPGDTQYF. In nucleotides, the CDR3 is TGTGCCAGCAGGCTAGCGGGCCCGGGAGATACGCAGTATTTT.

This clonotype was observed a few times. The V call is TRBV7-8, the J call TRBJ2-7; 10 positions match TRBD2. The length of the CDR3 is 17 residues. Trimming took 1 base from V and 0 from J; bases not matched to a gene: 6. The germline V gene encodes CDR1 SGHVS and CDR2 FQNEAQ. DNA for the CDR3: TGTGCCAGCAGCTTAGGTTCTAGCGGGAGAGCCTCCTACGAGCAGTACTTC. Residues: CASSLGSSGRASYEQYF.

CDR3 loop: CSGGMGGANVLTF. CDR3 DNA sequence: TGCAGTGGCGGGATGGGTGGGGCCAACGTCCTGACTTTC. This chain uses TRBV20-1 with TRBJ2-6, with TRBD2 as a possible D gene (6 bases). Germline CDR1 reads DFQATT; CDR2 reads SNEGSKA (reference sequence). CDR3 length: 13 amino acids. V was trimmed by 7 bases and J by 3 bases, leaving 10 bases between them.

This chain connects TRBV29-1 to TRBJ2-2, with TRBD2 identical over 7 bases. V gave up 7 bases and J gave up 4 bases; unmatched junction bases: 9. Looked up from germline, CDR1 is SQVTM and CDR2 is ANQGSEA. The length of the CDR3 is 14 residues. CDR3 sequence (DNA): TGCAGCGCCCCGGGGCGGGAGCGCACCGGGGAGCTGTTTTTT. It yields the protein CSAPGRERTGELFF.

To note about this clonotype: A single base separates this from a much larger clone, so it may be a read error. V usage is TRBV12-3 or TRBV12-4 and J usage is TRBJ1-1, with 7 bases aligning to TRBD1. This CDR3 comprises 15 residues. With 6 bases clipped from V and 0 bases from J, the junction kept 7 bases outside the gene matches. CDR3 bases: TGTGCCAGCAGCCAATGGGGGACAGTGAACACTGAAGCTTTCTTT. Translation gives CASSQWGTVNTEAFF.

This clonotype was picked up a small number of times. The J gene is TRBJ1-2, the V gene TRBV5-1, with D possibly TRBD1 on 5 matching bases. The CDR3 contains 15 residues. Germline V CDR1 and CDR2: SGHRS, YFSETQ. V lost 0 bases, J lost 8 bases, and 17 bases lay in between. The DNA for the CDR3 is TGCGCCAGCAGCTTGGGGCAGGGTAAAAGTAGGGGCTACACCTTC. It is translated as CASSLGQGKSRGYTF.

This clonotype has a handful of counts. The gene calls are TRBV20-1 and TRBJ2-2; tentative D call: TRBD1 (6 bases). The V gene's germline CDR1 is DFQATT and CDR2 SNEGSKA (reference sequence). V dropped 4 bases and J dropped 5 bases, with 11 bases sitting between them. The CDR3 loop spans 13 amino acids. In DNA form, the CDR3 reads TGCAGTGCTAACAGGGTAGAGACCGGGGAGCTGTTTTTT. The encoded protein is CSANRVETGELFF.

This clonotype showed up just a few times. The chain is built from TRBV15 and TRBJ2-5, with D unresolved. Germline V gene data show CDR1 as LNHNV and CDR2 as YYDKDF (reference sequence). The CDR3 totals 13 residues. V lost 3 bases, J lost 5 bases, and 10 bases lay in between. CDR3 nucleotide sequence: TGTGCCACCAGCAGGGCCACGGTTGAGACCCAGTACTTC. The encoded protein is CATSRATVETQYF.

In this sample, this clonotype turned up a few times. This may arise from a read error, as a much more abundant clone is one base away. V usage is TRBV27 and J usage is TRBJ2-7; 11 bases agree with TRBD2. The CDR3 contains 14 residues. V trimming: 6 bases; J trimming: 5 bases; junction bases outside the gene matches: 6. Germline loops: CDR1 MNHEY, CDR2 SMNVEV (reference sequence). The CDR3 sequence is CASRLAGGPNEQYF. Here the CDR3 DNA reads TGTGCCAGCAGGTTAGCGGGAGGGCCCAACGAGCAGTACTTC.

The chain carries TRBV5-5 and TRBJ1-5; 7 nucleotides agree with TRBD1. Germline V CDR1 and CDR2: SGHKS, YYEKEE (reference sequence). Unmatched junction bases numbered 5, after V lost 3 bases and J lost 2 bases. The CDR3 sequence is 15 residues long. Here the CDR3 reads CASSWHRGGNQPQHF. CDR3 in DNA: TGTGCCAGCAGCTGGCACAGGGGTGGCAATCAGCCCCAGCATTTT. The full variable domain, with the rest looked up from reference TRBV5-5 and TRBJ1-5, is DAGVTQSPTHLIKTRGQQVTLRCSPISGHKSVSWYQQVLGQGPQFIFQYYEKEERGRGNFPDRFSARQFPNYSSELNVNALLLGDSALYLCASSWHRGGNQPQHFGDGTRLSIL.

The V call is TRBV20-1, the J call TRBJ2-7; D is undetermined. V lost 6 bases to trimming and J lost 6 bases, with 15 bases between them. This CDR3 is built from 12 residues. Germline assignment: CDR1 DFQATT and CDR2 SNEGSKA (reference sequence). The CDR3 is CSAPWNVGEQYF. The CDR3 region has the DNA TGCAGTGCGCCCTGGAACGTGGGCGAGCAGTACTTC.

This clonotype was seen just once. The chain combines TRBV6-1 with TRBJ2-1; TRBD2 matches at 8 bases. This CDR3 is 17 amino acids long. V lost 7 bases and J lost 13; bases outside the gene matches: 24. CDR1 MNHNS and CDR2 SASEGT come from the germline V gene. The CDR3 bases are TGTGCCAGCATCCCCCCGATCGGGAGGGCCGGAGGGGTAGATCAGTTCTTC. Amino acids: CASIPPIGRAGGVDQFF.

This chain links TRBV6-5 with TRBJ2-5; D ambiguous. V lost 0 bases and J 5 bases, leaving 13 bases between the germline ends. The germline CDR1 and CDR2 sequences are MNHEY and SVGAGI. This CDR3 region has 15 residues. CDR3 nucleotides: TGTGCCAGCAGTTACTCGAGTACCCAATCGGAGACCCAGTACTTC. It is translated as CASSYSSTQSETQYF.

The chain joins TRBV25-1 to TRBJ2-5, with D unresolved. The CDR3 covers 14 residues. V lost 7 bases to trimming and J lost 1 base, with 13 bases between them. Germline CDR1 MGHDK, CDR2 SYGVNS. This CDR3 is CASMRYVIQETQYF. CDR3 sequence (DNA): TGTGCCAGCATGAGATACGTAATCCAAGAGACCCAGTACTTC.